This T cell receptor (beta chain) was sequenced during a study of beta chain features in type 1 diabetes. Each sorted fraction was over 98% pure. The V gene's germline CDR1 is SGHVS and CDR2 FNYEAQ. The germline V and J ends were trimmed by 4 bases and 8 bases, with 14 bases remaining between them. There are 13 residues in the CDR3. This clone was seen only a few times. What it binds is unknown. Study findings and constraints: For Type 1 diabetes patients, all four CD4+ subsets carried TCRB CDR3s that were moderately but significantly shorter. A pattern of fewer insertions and more deletions at VDJ junctions was seen in type 1 diabetes patients.

Expressed TCRB transcripts were sequenced, since all the RNA that had been isolated was reverse transcribed. The average output of naive, central memory and regulatory T cell samples was several million reads. Method: immunoSEQ multiplex PCR; TCRdb's copy keeps in-frame clones and lacks some. The profile shows roughly 300,000 clones, around 9.3% of them singletons. The sample taken for sequencing was central memory CD4+ T cells from blood. V is TRBV7-6 and J is TRBJ1-2; D may be TRBD1 (6 bases). The sequence was obtained from a man aged 30 to 39 with type 1 diabetes. DNA for the CDR3: TGTGCCAGCAGCTCAGCACAGGGATCCGGCTACACCTTC. This sequence encodes CASSSAQGSGYTF.